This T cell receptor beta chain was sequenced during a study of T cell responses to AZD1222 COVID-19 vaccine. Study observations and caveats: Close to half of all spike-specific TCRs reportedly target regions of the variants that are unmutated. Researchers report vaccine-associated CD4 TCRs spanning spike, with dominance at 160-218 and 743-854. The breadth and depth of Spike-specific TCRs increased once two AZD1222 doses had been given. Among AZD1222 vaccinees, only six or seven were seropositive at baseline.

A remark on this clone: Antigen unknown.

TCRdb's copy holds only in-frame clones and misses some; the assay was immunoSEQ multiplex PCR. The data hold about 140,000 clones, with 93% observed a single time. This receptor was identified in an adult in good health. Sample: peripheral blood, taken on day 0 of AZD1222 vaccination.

CDR3 amino acids: CASSLEYSDTQYF. For the CDR3, the DNA is TGTGCCAGCAGCTTAGAGTATTCGGATACGCAGTATTTT. This chain joins TRBV7-7 and TRBJ2-3; D not resolved. CDR1 SSHAT and CDR2 FNYEAQ come from the germline V gene (reference sequence). V gave up 1 base and J gave up 6 bases, with 8 bases separating them. CDR3 length: 13 residues.